What follows describes a single T cell receptor (beta chain). What it recognizes is unknown. A read error may account for a junction end that differs from germline. TCRdb re-called the 5' RACE reads through MiXCR, storing one row per CDR3 protein. The profile shows approximately 500,000 distinct CDR3 sequences, about 12% of them singletons. The data belong to a study of CD8 T cells in ankylosing spondylitis. This CDR3 comprises 13 residues. The study's findings and limits: A motif of fewer than ten highly homologous TCR beta variants was seen as apparently characteristic of ankylosing spondylitis blood.

V gene TRBV12-3 or TRBV12-4 combines with J gene TRBJ2-3, with D possibly TRBD2 on 5 matching bases. The sequence was collected from a male donor with ankylosing spondylitis. Sequenced input: blood, either unsorted or a sorted T cell fraction (not recorded which). DNA for the CDR3: TGTGTCAGCACTCGGGATGTCACAGATACGCAGTATTTT. Translated, it gives CVSTRDVTDTQYF.